This entry is about one T cell receptor beta chain. The antigen it binds to is not known. No qualities accompany the bases; no much larger clone lies one base away. Library construction relied on the immunoSEQ multiplex PCR assay. For the multiplex PCR, a mixture combining 60 forward primers for TCR Vbeta segments and 13 reverse primers for TCR Jbeta segments was used. The CDR3 region of rearranged TCR beta genes was amplified from genomic DNA by a multiplex PCR assay. Amplified TCR beta libraries were sequenced as 87-base-pair reads on the Illumina HiSeq System. The original pipeline was this. Across the 500 to 700 repertoires, a later analysis counted approximately 75 million unique TCR beta chains, approximately 12 million of which were shared by at least two donors. A nearest-neighbor algorithm error-corrected the raw reads and collapsed the reads into unique sequences, merging closely related sequences to remove PCR and sequencing errors. To assign V, D and J gene segments, CDR3 sequences were aligned to IMGT reference sequences. For a sequence to be retained, a match of at least six nucleotides was required to both a V gene segment and a J gene segment. A rearrangement counted as productive if the CDR3 had no stop codons and remained in frame with V and J, and every other rearrangement counted as non-productive. CDR3 was defined by IMGT convention, running from the second conserved V-encoded cysteine to the conserved J-encoded phenylalanine. In an earlier analysis of just under 600 of the donors, sequences lacking an unambiguous match to a single V gene segment were excluded. An earlier analysis of fewer than 650 of the donors classified V segments as functional when productive rearrangements were above 56.7% and as segregating when the standard deviation between donors was above 5%. A statistical classification framework was built for diagnosing cytomegalovirus status from the catalog of TCR beta chain sequences. In a later analysis, TCR nucleotide sequences were compared against IMGT/GENE-DB human TR gene sequences so that V and J genes could be assigned. In a later analysis, CDR3 sequences and most-parsimonious VDJ recombination scenarios were assigned using the TCRdist pipeline. A later analysis defined each TCR beta chain by its CDR3 amino acid sequence plus V-gene family, and excluded reads lacking a unique V-gene family. To address suspected cross-contamination and a sequencing artifact, a later analysis removed approximately 590 highly shared, low-generation-probability nucleotide sequences. For each public chain, a later analysis derived a clonal expansion index from normalized ranks of inferred template counts within each repertoire. In a later analysis, generation probabilities were computed with a VDJ recombination model fitted to out-of-frame rearrangements, and the resulting probabilities were checked against IGoR. In a later analysis, TCR-TCR, TCR-HLA and TCR-CMV co-occurrence was scored with hypergeometric tests, and a repertoire-size bias correction was applied to TCR pairs. To estimate false discovery rates, a later analysis permuted the HLA or CMV assignments 20 times. In a later analysis, co-occurring TCRs were grouped with DBSCAN, and TCRdist sequence similarity was added when clustering was performed within HLA-allele-positive subsets. Co-occurrence clustering excluded repertoires with fewer than 30,000 or more than 120,000 public chains, plus five with anomalous nucleotide sharing. TCRdb limited this immuneACCESS table to in-frame rearrangements with V and J called. A share of clones is missing; checked studies link under half to unresolved V genes, and the rest is unexplained. V and J calls plus clone size are reproduced from that table; the DNA served to infer D and trimming. The sample yields roughly 140,000 clones; roughly four fifths were counted once. Together, the top ten hold roughly 14% of the sample.

The record originates from a study of cytomegalovirus exposure and HLA in healthy donors (dated by TCRdb to about 2017). Context from the whole study: In an earlier analysis of several hundred of the donors, roughly 300 Gb of sequence data and just under 120 million unique TCR beta sequences from 150 million to 200 million T cells were reported. To decide whether each TCR beta V gene segment behaved as functional or pseudogenic, an earlier analysis of some 600 of the donors relied on high-throughput TCR beta sequencing. Because of strong linkage in the cohort, roughly five DR-DQ haplotypes were treated as single units for association and clustering. An early release covering more than 500 HLA-typed donors comprised about 300 gigabases of sequencing data and approximately 80 million unique TCR sequences. High-throughput TCR immunosequencing, statistical association of individual TCRs with disease status, and machine learning were combined to predict cytomegalovirus infection status. Every repertoire in the discovery cohort had been generated on one and the same sequencing platform. Among over 350 genotyped donors of the cohort, an average of about 240,000 unique TCR beta nucleotide sequences were sequenced per donor, 15% to 20% of them non-productive. Typing coverage varied by locus: 629-630 donors for A, B, C, DRB1 and DQB1; 500 to 550 for DQA1; about 570 for DPA1; fewer than 480 for DPB1. In the later analysis, no new phenotypic data were used to find candidate immune exposures; instead, reliance was placed on TCR beta sequences and their occurrence across donors. A later genetic analysis used genome-wide SNP genotypes for 398 of the 666 donors, treating that subset as a discovery cohort. Of the 398 genotyped donors, roughly 76% were placed in the genetic ancestry cluster associated with self-reported Caucasian donors. A later analysis re-analyzed previously published TCR beta repertoires from 666 donors and added high-resolution HLA genotyping to study TCR occurrence patterns. Along with the roughly 700-subject first cohort, a separate validation cohort of over 90 different subjects was used. The study aimed to test whether cataloging public T cell receptors could reveal signatures of past pathogen exposure. Donor age, sex, ethnicity and CMV serostatus were compiled alongside the repertoire data. HLA typing included class I and class II loci at four-digit resolution. The study profiled the T cell repertoires of fewer than 850 subjects by immunosequencing and related them to cytomegalovirus serostatus. The study at large found these results: CMV serostatus was the only immune exposure information available for the cohort. A later analysis found that HLA-associated TCR beta chains were more clonally expanded and had lower generation probabilities than equally common non-associated chains. A further reported finding was that TCR beta sequences accurately predicted the HLA-A and HLA-B alleles for most subjects in the first cohort. Because some donors lacked HLA typing at each locus, the association tests relied only on the typed subset. Most TCR sequences were seen in very few donors, while some public TCRs were found in many individuals. Linkage disequilibrium might explain the correlated functional status among segregating V segments, but an unknown experimental factor could not be excluded. Roughly uniform sequencing depth across donors was assumed in presence/absence analyses, although this assumption may not hold. Specific HLA alleles were associated with 16,951 TCR beta sequences at a false discovery rate of 0.05 in a later analysis. The classifier was reported to diagnose cytomegalovirus status with high specificity and sensitivity in both the original cohort and the validation cohort. The sequencing pipeline was judged likely to have produced a cluster of highly shared sequence variants as a technical artifact. A later genetic analysis reported fewer N-insertions in productive TCRs among donors in an Asian-associated ancestry cluster than the roughly 620-donor mean. An association between a missense DCLRE1C variant and V-gene and J-gene trimming of TCR beta chains was found in a later genetic analysis and replicated in an independent cohort. In this cohort, only TCR beta chains were sequenced, and detectable features were limited by the absence of alpha or paired-chain data. Around 16 rarely observed V segments, including chromosome 9 orphons, were excluded from the earlier analysis of just under 600 of the donors because counts were too low. According to a later analysis, parvovirus B19, influenza, CMV and Epstein-Barr virus appeared linked to several top co-occurrence clusters. Three of the identified cytomegalovirus-associated TCR beta chains were confirmed in vitro to be specific for cytomegalovirus antigens. A total of some 180 TCR beta chains were listed by the study as associated with cytomegalovirus. In a later analysis, most CMV-associated TCR beta chains were found to appear HLA-restricted, with HLA associations seemingly driven largely by CMV exposure. In an earlier analysis of approximately 600 of the donors, most TCR beta V segments were observed in productive rearrangements about 87% or about 30% of the time, broadly matching IMGT annotations. According to the authors, the approach could potentially be generalized to other disease states and immunological phenotypes. Assigning TCR associations to individual alleles was difficult when HLA alleles, especially DR and DQ, strongly co-occurred. In a later analysis, TCR association rates were found to vary across HLA loci, with the most associated TCRs seen for DRB1 alleles and the fewest for HLA-C alleles.

In total, more than 500 healthy bone marrow donors made up the cohort. Cohort members were all nominally healthy when sampled, although unrecorded immune exposures were likely present. Of the roughly 620 cohort members, around 290 had positive CMV serostatus and approximately 400 had negative CMV serostatus, and CMV serostatus was not recorded for the donor. A peripheral blood sample was provided by each donor, and peripheral blood mononuclear cells were used for TCR beta sequencing. Genomic DNA was extracted from the blood cell samples with the Qiagen DNeasy Blood Extraction Kit. The receptor was derived from a human donor in good health. Sequences were obtained from PBMCs.

CDR3 protein: CASSFSGGAVSQYF. The base sequence is TGTGCCAGCAGTTTCTCAGGTGGGGCGGTGTCCCAGTACTTC. The rearrangement combines TRBV6-5 with TRBJ2-5; tentative D gene TRBD1, with 5 bases matching. V loses 4 bases of germline sequence and J loses 9 bases, and the interval between the two ends is 18 bases. The CDR3 goes from the cysteine to the phenylalanine over 14 residues. CDR3 DNA only is kept here, 42 bases in frame from base 1. The germline V gene provides CDR1 MNHEY and CDR2 SVGAGI.